Listed below are T cell receptor beta chains from one sample, sequenced in a study of T-cell reconstitution after alpha-beta-depleted transplantation in children. TCRdb reprocessed the PCR reads via MiXCR and lists one record per CDR3 protein. The sample holds roughly 500,000 distinct CDR3 sequences, 10% to 13% seen once. The sequencing used PBMCs, collected before TCRalphabeta/CD19-depleted stem cell transplant. The receptors derive from a child under 10 years old with inherited bone marrow failure, due to receive a stem cell transplant. The CDR3 runs from the conserved cysteine through the conserved F or W. Each record gives: V gene, clone size, D gene, CDR3 length, J gene, CDR3 protein, CDR3 DNA. The D gene is left open where the match is weak. Clone size is given for some rows only: seen once, a few or many times, or a class if the clone is expanded.

>TRBV20-1|NA|NA|13|TRBJ2-1
CSARASTLNEQFF
TGCAGTGCGCGGGCCTCGACGTTAAATGAGCAGTTCTTC
>TRBV29-1|few|TRBD1|14|TRBJ2-7
CSVEEGRGLGEQYF
TGCAGCGTTGAAGAGGGCAGGGGGCTGGGCGAGCAGTACTTC
>TRBV10-3|NA|NA|12|TRBJ2-3
CAISEQGDTQYF
TGTGCCATCAGTGAGCAGGGAGATACGCAGTATTTT
>TRBV30|many|TRBD1|14|TRBJ1-2
CAWNDRGLNYGYTF
TGTGCCTGGAACGACAGGGGGTTGAACTATGGCTACACCTTC
>TRBV5-1|many|TRBD2|17|TRBJ2-3
CASSLQGLPGFTDTQYF
TGCGCCAGCAGCCTTCAGGGACTACCAGGTTTCACAGATACGCAGTATTTT
>TRBV5-6|many|NA|15|TRBJ1-1
CASSYGRGANTEAFF
TGTGCCAGCAGCTATGGCAGGGGCGCGAACACTGAAGCTTTCTTT
>TRBV4-3|many|NA|18|TRBJ2-3
CASSQEVAGSASTDTQYF
TGCGCCAGCAGCCAAGAGGTCGCGGGCTCCGCTAGCACAGATACGCAGTATTTT
>TRBV28|few|TRBD2|18|TRBJ2-7
CASSPHLVAGVLAYEQYF
TGTGCCAGCAGTCCCCATCTCGTAGCGGGGGTTCTAGCCTACGAGCAGTACTTC
>TRBV29-1|many|TRBD2|13|TRBJ2-7
CSVGLAVRYEQYF
TGCAGCGTCGGACTAGCGGTCAGGTACGAGCAGTACTTC
>TRBV5-1|many|TRBD1|14|TRBJ1-2
CASGVPGQDSGYTF
TGCGCCAGCGGGGTCCCCGGACAGGATAGTGGCTACACCTTC